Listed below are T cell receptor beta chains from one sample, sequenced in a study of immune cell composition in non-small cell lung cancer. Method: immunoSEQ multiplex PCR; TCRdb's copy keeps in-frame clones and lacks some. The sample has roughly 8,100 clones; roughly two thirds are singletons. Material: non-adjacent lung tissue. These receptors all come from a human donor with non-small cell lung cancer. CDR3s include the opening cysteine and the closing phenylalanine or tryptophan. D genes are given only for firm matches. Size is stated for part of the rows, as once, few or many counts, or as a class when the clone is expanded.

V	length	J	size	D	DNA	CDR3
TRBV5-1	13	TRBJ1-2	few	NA	TGCGCCAGCAGCTTTGCAGGCGACTATGGCTACACCTTC	CASSFAGDYGYTF
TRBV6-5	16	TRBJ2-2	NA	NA	TGTGCCAGCAGTTACTCGATGGGACAATACACCGGGGAGCTGTTTTTT	CASSYSMGQYTGELFF
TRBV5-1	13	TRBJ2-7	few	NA	TGCGCCAGCAGCGGAAGGGACACCTACGAGCAGTACTTC	CASSGRDTYEQYF
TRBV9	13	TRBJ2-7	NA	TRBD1	TGTGCCAGCAGCGCCGGGACAGGGTACGAGCAGTACTTC	CASSAGTGYEQYF
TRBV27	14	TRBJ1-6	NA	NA	TGTGCCGCGGCCGCGGGGCGTTATAATTCACCCCTCCACTTT	CAAAAGRYNSPLHF
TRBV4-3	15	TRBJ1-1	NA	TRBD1	TGCGCCAGCAGTCTTACCGGACAGGGGAGAACTGAAGCTTTCTTT	CASSLTGQGRTEAFF
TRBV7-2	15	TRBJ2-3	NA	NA	TGTGCCAGCAGCTTGCGGTCAGGAGGTACAGATACGCAGTATTTT	CASSLRSGGTDTQYF
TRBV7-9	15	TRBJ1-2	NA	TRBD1	TGTGCCAGCAGCCCAGCGGGACAGGGGGTTAGTGGCTACACCTTC	CASSPAGQGVSGYTF
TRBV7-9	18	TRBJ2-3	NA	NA	TGTGCCAGCAGCTTACCAAACCTCCTTACGACAGATACAGATACGCAGTATTTT	CASSLPNLLTTDTDTQYF
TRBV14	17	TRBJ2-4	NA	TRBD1	TGTGCCAGCAGCCAAGACCTCCACAGGGGGGCTCAAAACATTCAGTACTTC	CASSQDLHRGAQNIQYF
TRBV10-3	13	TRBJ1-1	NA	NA	TGTGCCATCAGTGATCTGGGGGCGATGGCAGCTTTCTTT	CAISDLGAMAAFF
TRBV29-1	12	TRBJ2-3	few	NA	TGCAGCGTTGAAGGCGGGGTGGATACGCAGTATTTT	CSVEGGVDTQYF
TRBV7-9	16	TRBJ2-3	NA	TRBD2	TGTGCCAGCAGCTCCATTTGGGCGGGAGGCACAGATACGCAGTATTTT	CASSSIWAGGTDTQYF
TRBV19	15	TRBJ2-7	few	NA	TGTGCCAGTAGTTATAGCGGAGAAAGCTCCTACGAGCAGTACTTC	CASSYSGESSYEQYF
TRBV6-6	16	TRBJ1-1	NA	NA	TGTGCCAGCAGTTACTCGGGAGGCCGAAGTCGCACTGAAGCTTTCTTT	CASSYSGGRSRTEAFF
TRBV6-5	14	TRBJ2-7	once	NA	TGTGCCAGCAGTTACTCTCGGGGGAACTACGAGCAGTACTTC	CASSYSRGNYEQYF
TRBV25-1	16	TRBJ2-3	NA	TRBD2	TGTGCCAGCAGTGATTGGCTAGCGGCGAGCACAGATACGCAGTATTTT	CASSDWLAASTDTQYF
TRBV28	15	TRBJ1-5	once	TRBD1	TGTGCCAGCAGTGGACAGGGGTCCGGCAATCAGCCCCAGCATTTT	CASSGQGSGNQPQHF
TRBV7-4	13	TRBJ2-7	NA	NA	TGTGCCAGCAGCCGTGGGAGTAATAACGAGCAGTACTTC	CASSRGSNNEQYF
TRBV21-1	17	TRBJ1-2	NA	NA	TGTGCCAGCAGCAAAGGGAAGGGGGGACAGGAGTCCTATGGCTACACCTTC	CASSKGKGGQESYGYTF
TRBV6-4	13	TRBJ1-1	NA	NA	TGTGCCAGCAGTGAGGCCAGGGGCACTGAAGCTTTCTTT	CASSEARGTEAFF
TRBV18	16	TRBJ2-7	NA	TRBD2	TGTGCCAGCTCACCACAGGGTTATAGCGGGATTAACGAGCAGTACTTC	CASSPQGYSGINEQYF
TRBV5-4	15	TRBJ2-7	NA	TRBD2	TGTGCCAGCAGCCCGCATAGCGGGGGGGCATACGAGCAGTACTTC	CASSPHSGGAYEQYF
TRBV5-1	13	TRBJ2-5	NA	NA	TGCGCCAGCAGCTCGCCAGCGGCAGAGACCCAGTACTTC	CASSSPAAETQYF
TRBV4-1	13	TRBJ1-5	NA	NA	TGCGCCAGCAGCCAAGTTCTAAATCAGCCCCAGCATTTT	CASSQVLNQPQHF